This T cell receptor beta chain was captured in a study of shared clonotypes between healthy human individuals. This CDR3 has 15 residues. Germline V gives CDR1 MNHEY, CDR2 SVGAGI. Trimming removed 6 bases from V and 2 bases from J; junction bases left unmatched: 6. The protocol was immunoSEQ multiplex PCR, while the TCRdb copy is restricted to in-frame clones and leaves out a portion. This sample yields roughly 1,500,000 clones, of which less than 99% are seen a single time; approximately 0.4% belongs to the top ten. The sequence was obtained from a man aged 30 to 39 in good health. V gene TRBV6-5 combines with J gene TRBJ1-3; 8 bases are a match to TRBD1. Sequencing used naive CD4+ T cells sorted from blood. Subset specified: CD45RA+ positively selected. For the CDR3, the DNA is TGTGCCAGCAGAGCGACAGGGGATACTGGAAACACCATATATTTT. Translation gives CASRATGDTGNTIYF.